These T cell receptor beta chains were read from a single sample in a study of PD-1 blockade in classical Hodgkin lymphoma. The table came from immunoSEQ multiplex PCR; TCRdb's copy has only in-frame clones and leaves some out. The sample contains 55,000 to 80,000 clones, approximately 94% of which appear only once. Material: peripheral blood mononuclear cells (PBMCs), obtained at baseline. The source of these receptors is a human donor with classical Hodgkin lymphoma. Both conserved end residues are part of each CDR3. The order of the fields is clone size, J gene, V gene, CDR3 length, D gene, CDR3 DNA, CDR3 protein. D genes are given only for firm matches. Clone size is stated in some rows and not others, as once, few, many or a class when expanded.

- | TRBJ1-5 | TRBV19 | 14 | - | TGTGCCAGTAGTATTACGGGAATCAATCAGCCCCAGCATTTT | CASSITGINQPQHF
- | TRBJ2-4 | TRBV7-9 | 11 | - | TGTGCCAGCAGCACCACGCATTTGCAGTACTTC | CASSTTHLQYF
- | TRBJ2-4 | TRBV11-1 | 15 | - | TGTGCCAGCAGCTTAAGTCAGGGTCCCTCAAACATTCAGTACTTC | CASSLSQGPSNIQYF
- | TRBJ1-2 | TRBV18 | 14 | - | TGTGCCAGCTCACCGGAGGTTACAGGCGGGGGCTACACCTTC | CASSPEVTGGGYTF
- | TRBJ2-7 | TRBV5-4 | 16 | - | TGTGCCAGCAGCCCCTCGGTCGGCTTGGCGTCCTACGAGCAGTACTTC | CASSPSVGLASYEQYF
- | TRBJ1-5 | TRBV12-5 | 16 | - | TGTGCTAGTGGTTTTCGTGTAACTTATAGCAATCAGCCCCAGCATTTT | CASGFRVTYSNQPQHF
once | TRBJ2-3 | TRBV2 | 14 | TRBD2 | TGTGCCAGCAGTGTGGGACTAGCGACAGATACGCAGTATTTT | CASSVGLATDTQYF
- | TRBJ1-5 | TRBV6-1 | 15 | - | TGTGCCAGCAGTGAAGGAGACCCTAGCAATCAGCCCCAGCATTTT | CASSEGDPSNQPQHF
- | TRBJ2-1 | TRBV7-2 | 15 | TRBD2 | TGTGCCAGCAGCTTAGTAGCGGGAGGGGACAATGAGCAGTTCTTC | CASSLVAGGDNEQFF
- | TRBJ2-3 | TRBV13 | 13 | - | TGTGCCAGCGTGGGGCTAGAGGCAGATACGCAGTATTTT | CASVGLEADTQYF
- | TRBJ1-2 | TRBV5-8 | 9 | - | TGTGCCAGCGGAACAGGGCCTTACTTC | CASGTGPYF
- | TRBJ1-2 | TRBV4-3 | 14 | - | TGCGCCAGCAGCCAAGTAGGGGGTACGTGGGGCTACACCTTC | CASSQVGGTWGYTF
few | TRBJ2-1 | TRBV19 | 14 | TRBD2 | TGTGCCAGTAGTTTAGCGGGAGGGCCTGGTGAGCAGTTCTTC | CASSLAGGPGEQFF
- | TRBJ2-7 | TRBV4-2 | 15 | TRBD1 | TGTGCCAGCAGCGCCGGGACAGGGAGAAACTACGAGCAGTACTTC | CASSAGTGRNYEQYF
- | TRBJ1-1 | TRBV5-1 | 15 | - | TGCGCCAGCAGCTTGTCCAACCTGAGAAACACTGAAGCTTTCTTT | CASSLSNLRNTEAFF
- | TRBJ2-2 | TRBV14 | 13 | - | TGTGCCAGCAGCCTAGCCTACACCGGGGAGCTGTTTTTT | CASSLAYTGELFF
- | TRBJ1-1 | TRBV27 | 17 | TRBD1 | TGTGCCAGCAGCCCAACCGGGACAGGGGGCGATGGAGGTGAAGCTTTCTTT | CASSPTGTGGDGGEAFF
- | TRBJ1-1 | TRBV25-1 | 14 | - | TGTGCCAGCAGTCCGGACGAGAAGGTGACTGAAGCTTTCTTT | CASSPDEKVTEAFF
- | TRBJ1-5 | TRBV5-6 | 12 | - | TGTGCCAGCAGCCGTGGGTTGCAGCCCCAGCATTTT | CASSRGLQPQHF
few | TRBJ2-5 | TRBV28 | 13 | - | TGTGCCAGCAGTTTTGGGAGGGGGGAGACCCAGTACTTC | CASSFGRGETQYF
- | TRBJ1-4 | TRBV5-6 | 14 | - | TGTGCCAGCAGCTTGGAGCCAGGGGCGGAAAAACTGTTTTTT | CASSLEPGAEKLFF
- | TRBJ2-1 | TRBV5-4 | 15 | TRBD2 | TGTGCCAGCAGCCAACCGGGACTAGCTCACAATGAGCAGTTCTTC | CASSQPGLAHNEQFF